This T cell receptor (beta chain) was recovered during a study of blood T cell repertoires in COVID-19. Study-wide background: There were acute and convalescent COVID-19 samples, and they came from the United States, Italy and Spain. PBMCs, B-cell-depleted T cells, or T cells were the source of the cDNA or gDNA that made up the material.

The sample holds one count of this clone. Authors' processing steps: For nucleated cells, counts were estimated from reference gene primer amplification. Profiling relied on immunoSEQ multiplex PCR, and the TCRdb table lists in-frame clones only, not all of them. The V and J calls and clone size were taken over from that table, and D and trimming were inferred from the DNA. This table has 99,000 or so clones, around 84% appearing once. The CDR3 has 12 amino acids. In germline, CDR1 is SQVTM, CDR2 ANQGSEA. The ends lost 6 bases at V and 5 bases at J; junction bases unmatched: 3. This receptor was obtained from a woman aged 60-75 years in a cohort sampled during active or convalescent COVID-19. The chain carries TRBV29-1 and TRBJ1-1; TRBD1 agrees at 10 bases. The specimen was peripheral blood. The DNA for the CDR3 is TGCAGCGTGGGACAGGGGTTTACTGAAGCTTTCTTT. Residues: CSVGQGFTEAFF.